What follows is one T cell receptor (beta chain) and its context. This entry comes from a study of blood T cell repertoires in COVID-19. Study in general: Acute-phase and convalescent COVID-19 samples originated in the United States, Italy and Spain. PBMCs, B-cell-depleted T cells, or T cells were the source of the cDNA or gDNA that made up the material.

Methods used by the authors: How many nucleated cells were present was estimated from reference gene primer amplification. The method was immunoSEQ multiplex PCR; TCRdb's version includes in-frame clones alone and lacks a portion of them. V, J and clone size are those of that table, while D and trimming were read from the DNA. The sample includes approximately 80,000 clones, 75% to 90% of them seen just once. This CDR3 has 17 amino acids. Germline lookup yields CDR1 SGHRS and CDR2 YFSETQ. Trimming pared 0 bases from V and 4 bases from J, leaving 16 bases between. Material: peripheral blood. The chain uses TRBV5-1 and TRBJ2-2; tentative D call: TRBD2 (6 bases). The sequence came from a human donor in a cohort sampled during active COVID-19. CDR3 protein: CASSLDGARRGTGELFF. The CDR3 DNA sequence: TGCGCCAGCAGCTTGGATGGGGCTAGGCGGGGCACCGGGGAGCTGTTTTTT.